This TCR beta chain was recorded in a study of cytomegalovirus exposure and HLA in healthy donors. Notes on this clone: Its antigen is as yet unknown.

V lost 0 bases and J lost 2; bases outside the gene matches: 5. The CDR3 length is 16 residues. CDR1 and CDR2 (germline): PRHDT, FYEKMQ (reference sequence). Primers included in the PCR were 60 Vbeta and 13 Jbeta primers. The repertoire was sequenced with immunoSEQ multiplex PCR; TCRdb's copy has only in-frame clones and lacks some. The data contain about 220,000 clones, roughly 79% of them singletons. Study-wide findings and caveats: Segments of the TCR beta V type were, in most cases, productive about 87% or about 30% of the time in an earlier analysis.

The sample consisted of PBMCs. The clonotype originates from a male donor in good health and CMV-seronegative. This sequence joins TRBV13 and TRBJ2-7, with 9 bases aligning to TRBD2. The CDR3 reads CASSLGLLAGTYEQYF. The CDR3 DNA follows: TGTGCCAGCAGCTTAGGTCTACTAGCGGGTACCTACGAGCAGTACTTC. Full variable domain (outside the CDR3, taken from reference TRBV13 and TRBJ2-7): AAGVIQSPRHLIKEKRETATLKCYPIPRHDTVYWYQQGPGQDPQFLISFYEKMQSDKGSIPDRFSAQQFSDYHSELNMSSLELGDSALYFCASSLGLLAGTYEQYFGPGTRLTVT.